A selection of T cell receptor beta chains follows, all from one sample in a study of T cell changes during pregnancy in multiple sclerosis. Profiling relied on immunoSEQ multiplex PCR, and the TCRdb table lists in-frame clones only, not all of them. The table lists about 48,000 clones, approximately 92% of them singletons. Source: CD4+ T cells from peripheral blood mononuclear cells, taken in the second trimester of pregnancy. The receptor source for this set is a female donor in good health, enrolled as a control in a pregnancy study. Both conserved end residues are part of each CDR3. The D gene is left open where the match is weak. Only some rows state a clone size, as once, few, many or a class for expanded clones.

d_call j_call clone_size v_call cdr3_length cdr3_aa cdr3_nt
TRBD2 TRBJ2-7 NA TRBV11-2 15 CASSPQRGIGYEQYF TGTGCCAGCAGCCCTCAGCGGGGAATTGGCTACGAGCAGTACTTC
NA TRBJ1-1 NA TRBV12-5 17 CASGLVLVGGMNTEAFF TGTGCTAGTGGTTTGGTACTAGTGGGCGGCATGAACACTGAAGCTTTCTTT
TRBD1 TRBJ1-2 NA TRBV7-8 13 CASSSDRAYGYTF TGTGCCAGCAGCTCAGACAGGGCCTATGGCTACACCTTC
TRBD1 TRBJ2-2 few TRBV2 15 CARRQGARGTGELFF TGTGCCAGACGACAGGGGGCCCGAGGTACCGGGGAGCTGTTTTTT
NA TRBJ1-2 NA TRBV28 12 CASSLGSYGYTF TGTGCCAGCAGTTTAGGCAGCTATGGCTACACCTTC
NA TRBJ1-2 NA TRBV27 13 CASSVRMSYGYTF TGTGCCAGCAGTGTCCGAATGAGCTATGGCTACACCTTC
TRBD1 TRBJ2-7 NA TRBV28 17 CASSLTPGTAASYEQYF TGTGCCAGCAGTTTAACTCCCGGGACAGCTGCCTCCTACGAGCAGTACTTC
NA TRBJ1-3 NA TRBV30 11 CAWSGGDTIYF TGTGCCTGGAGTGGCGGGGACACCATATATTTT
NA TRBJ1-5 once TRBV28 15 CASSLSQGRNQPQHF TGTGCCAGCAGTTTGTCACAGGGACGCAATCAGCCCCAGCATTTT
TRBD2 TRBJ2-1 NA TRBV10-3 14 CAISRASGKNEQFF TGTGCCATCAGTCGGGCTAGCGGGAAGAATGAGCAGTTCTTC
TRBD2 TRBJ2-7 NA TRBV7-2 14 CASSLTSGAYEQYF TGTGCCAGCAGCTTGACTAGCGGGGCGTACGAGCAGTACTTC
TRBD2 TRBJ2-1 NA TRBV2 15 CASSVFGRSYNEQFF TGTGCCAGCAGTGTGTTCGGGAGGTCCTACAATGAGCAGTTCTTC
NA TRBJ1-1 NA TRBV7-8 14 CASSLERREGRAFF TGTGCCAGCAGCTTAGAGAGGAGGGAGGGCAGAGCTTTCTTT
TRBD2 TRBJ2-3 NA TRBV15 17 CATSGPGREIRSDTQYF TGTGCCACCAGCGGCCCCGGGAGGGAGATACGGTCAGATACGCAGTATTTT
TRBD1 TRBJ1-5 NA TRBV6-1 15 CASSARDRGNQPQHF TGTGCCAGCAGTGCAAGGGACAGGGGGAATCAGCCCCAGCATTTT
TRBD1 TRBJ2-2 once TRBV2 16 CASSESDRVLSGELFF TGTGCCAGCAGTGAGTCGGACAGGGTGTTGAGCGGGGAGCTGTTTTTT
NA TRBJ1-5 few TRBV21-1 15 CASSTSGGCNQPQHF TGTGCCAGCAGCACCTCAGGGGGTTGTAATCAGCCCCAGCATTTT
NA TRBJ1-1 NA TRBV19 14 CASRRTVLNTEAFF TGTGCCAGTAGGAGGACAGTTTTGAACACTGAAGCTTTCTTT
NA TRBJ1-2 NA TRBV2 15 CASSGSGGGDYGYTF TGTGCCAGCAGTGGTTCCGGAGGAGGCGACTATGGCTACACCTTC
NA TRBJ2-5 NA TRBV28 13 CASSIQGRETQYF TGTGCCAGCAGCATACAGGGTCGGGAGACCCAGTACTTC
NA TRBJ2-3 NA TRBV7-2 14 CASSLTLGVDTQYF TGTGCCAGCAGCTTAACTCTAGGGGTAGATACGCAGTATTTT
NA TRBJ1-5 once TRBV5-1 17 CASSLGGGSYSNQPQHF TGCGCCAGCAGCTTGGGAGGAGGCTCCTATAGCAATCAGCCCCAGCATTTT
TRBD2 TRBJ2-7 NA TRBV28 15 CASSLSLAGDYEQYF TGTGCCAGCAGTTTATCTCTAGCGGGAGACTACGAGCAGTACTTC
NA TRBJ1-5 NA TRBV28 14 CASSHLSVEERGHF TGTGCCAGCAGTCACCTCAGTGTTGAGGAAAGAGGGCATTTT
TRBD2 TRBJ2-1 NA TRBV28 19 CASSLRLAGTGGDSNEQFF TGTGCCAGCAGTTTAAGGCTAGCGGGCACGGGAGGGGATTCCAATGAGCAGTTCTTC
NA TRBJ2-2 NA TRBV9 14 CASSEAPNTGELFF TGTGCCAGCAGCGAAGCCCCGAACACCGGGGAGCTGTTTTTT
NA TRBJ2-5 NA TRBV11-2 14 CASRRWGSAETQYF TGTGCCAGCAGACGTTGGGGTAGCGCGGAGACCCAGTACTTC
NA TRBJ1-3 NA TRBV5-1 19 CASSLATRQVIFSGNTIYF TGCGCCAGCAGCTTGGCCACTAGACAGGTAATATTCTCTGGAAACACCATATATTTT
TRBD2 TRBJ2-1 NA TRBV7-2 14 CASSLRLAEIEQFF TGTGCCAGCAGCTTACGTCTAGCGGAAATTGAGCAGTTCTTC
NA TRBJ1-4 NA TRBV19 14 CASRRGRTNEKLFF TGTGCCAGTAGACGCGGGAGGACTAATGAAAAACTGTTTTTT
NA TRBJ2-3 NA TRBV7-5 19 CARSLGRGTGEDGTDTQYF TGTGCCAGAAGCTTAGGACGCGGGACAGGGGAGGATGGCACAGATACGCAGTATTTT
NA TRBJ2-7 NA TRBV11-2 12 CASSRGMAEQYF TGTGCCAGCAGCCGAGGGATGGCCGAGCAGTACTTC
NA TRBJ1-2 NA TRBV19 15 CASSIGPGGVYGYTF TGTGCCAGTAGTATAGGGCCGGGAGGAGTCTATGGCTACACCTTC
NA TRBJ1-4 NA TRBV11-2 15 CASSSPRLANEKLFF TGTGCCAGCAGCTCCCCTAGACTGGCAAATGAAAAACTGTTTTTT
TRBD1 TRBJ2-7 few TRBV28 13 CASNRGTSYEQYF TGTGCCAGTAACAGGGGAACCTCCTACGAGCAGTACTTC
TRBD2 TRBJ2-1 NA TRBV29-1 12 CSVRGGIGEQFF TGCAGCGTCCGGGGAGGGATAGGTGAGCAGTTCTTC
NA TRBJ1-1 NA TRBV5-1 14 CASSLGGPNTEAFF TGCGCCAGCAGCTTGGGGGGGCCGAACACTGAAGCTTTCTTT
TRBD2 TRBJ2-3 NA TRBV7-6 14 CASSFGLAGDTQYF TGTGCCAGCAGCTTCGGACTAGCGGGAGATACGCAGTATTTT
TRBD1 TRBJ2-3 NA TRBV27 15 CASSYFDRGGDTQYF TGTGCCAGCAGTTATTTTGACAGGGGTGGCGATACGCAGTATTTT
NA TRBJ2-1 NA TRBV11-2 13 CASSLDAYNEQFF TGTGCCAGCAGCTTAGACGCCTACAATGAGCAGTTCTTC
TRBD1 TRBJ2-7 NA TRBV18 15 CASSQPGTGSYEQYF TGTGCCAGCTCACAGCCCGGGACAGGGTCCTACGAGCAGTACTTC
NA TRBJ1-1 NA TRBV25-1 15 CASSEFKRGGTEAFF TGTGCCAGCAGTGAATTCAAAAGGGGAGGCACTGAAGCTTTCTTT
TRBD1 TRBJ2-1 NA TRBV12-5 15 CASGSPTGSLNEQFF TGTGCTAGTGGCTCCCCGACAGGGTCCCTCAATGAGCAGTTCTTC
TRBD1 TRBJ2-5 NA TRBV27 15 CASSLNPTGKETQYF TGTGCCAGCAGTTTAAATCCGACAGGGAAAGAGACCCAGTACTTC
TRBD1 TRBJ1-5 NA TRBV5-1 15 CASSLEAGGDQPQHF TGCGCCAGCAGCTTGGAAGCAGGGGGCGATCAGCCCCAGCATTTT
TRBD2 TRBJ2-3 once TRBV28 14 CASKRLAGTDTQYF TGTGCCAGCAAGAGACTAGCGGGCACAGATACGCAGTATTTT
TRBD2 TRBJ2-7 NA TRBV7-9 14 CASSLVPGGYEQYF TGTGCCAGCAGCTTAGTACCGGGGGGGTACGAGCAGTACTTC
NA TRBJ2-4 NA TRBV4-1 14 CASSQENGGNIQYF TGCGCCAGCAGCCAAGAAAACGGCGGAAACATTCAGTACTTC
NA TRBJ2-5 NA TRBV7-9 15 CASSLEPVAGETQYF TGTGCCAGCAGCTTAGAGCCTGTTGCGGGCGAGACCCAGTACTTC
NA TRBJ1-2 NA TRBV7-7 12 CASSLGGGVSTF TGTGCTAGCAGCTTAGGTGGCGGCGTTTCCACCTTC
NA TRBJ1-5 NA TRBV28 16 CASRTPPGDSNQPQHF TGTGCCAGCAGAACCCCGCCGGGGGACAGCAATCAGCCCCAGCATTTT
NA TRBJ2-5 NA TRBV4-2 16 CASSHSFGGAEETQYF TGTGCCAGCAGCCATTCCTTTGGCGGGGCAGAAGAGACCCAGTACTTC
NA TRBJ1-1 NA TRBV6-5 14 CASKSGTSPTEAFF TGTGCCAGCAAATCCGGGACATCTCCCACTGAAGCTTTCTTT
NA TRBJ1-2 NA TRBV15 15 CATSRGSGVRYGYTF TGTGCCACCAGCAGAGGCTCAGGGGTTAGATATGGCTACACCTTC
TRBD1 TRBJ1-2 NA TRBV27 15 CASTPSRDRRYGYTF TGTGCCAGCACCCCCTCCCGGGACAGACGCTATGGCTACACCTTC
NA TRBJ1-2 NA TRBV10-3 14 CAISESTRWDGYTF TGTGCCATCAGTGAGTCGACTCGGTGGGATGGCTACACCTTC
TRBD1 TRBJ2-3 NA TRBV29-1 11 CSIQGADTQYF TGCAGCATACAGGGGGCAGATACGCAGTATTTT